This T cell receptor beta chain originates from a study of T and B cells in COVID-19 patients. Each TRB amplification used about 250-550 ng of genomic DNA from blood. This clonotype has just a few counts. Germline-derived CDR1 and CDR2 are SGHTA and FQGNSA. The CDR3 sequence is 12 residues long. BIOMED2 TRB-A/B primer pools were used in multiplex TRB PCR. In TCRdb, the multiplex PCR reads were re-called with MiXCR into one record per CDR3 protein. The table shows around 16,000 distinct CDR3 sequences, with about a quarter occurring only once. The receptor's source is a human donor who had recovered from COVID-19. The J gene is TRBJ2-2, the V gene TRBV7-2; D gene unclear. The sample taken for sequencing was blood. The CDR3 region is CAFHSNTGELFF. The CDR3 DNA reads as TGTGCTTTTCACAGTAACACCGGGGAGCTGTTTTTT.